These 15 T cell receptor beta chains were all obtained from the same sample, sequenced in a study of post-analysis software for immune sequencing data. Overall study results and limits: Compared with controls, patients had more of 4 to 6 TRBV segments, including TRBV5-6, TRBV5-1 and TRBV20-1.

Their antigens remain unidentified. cDNA libraries of TCR beta carried unique molecular identifiers. TCRdb re-called the PCR reads through MiXCR, storing one row per CDR3 protein. The sample lists fewer than 900,000 distinct CDR3 sequences, approximately 44% occurring once. Sequenced input: blood. The receptors here all came from a girl aged 10 to 17 with multiple sclerosis.

The V and J genes are TRBV5-1 and TRBJ2-7; TRBD2 agrees at 12 bases. The germline CDR1 and CDR2 sequences are SGHRS and YFSETQ. Losses at the gene ends were 2 bases for V and 2 bases for J; bases not matched to a gene: 8. The CDR3 length is 17 residues. CDR3 sequence (DNA): TGCGCCAGCAGCTTAGGGACTAGCGGGTGTCTCGCCTACGAGCAGTACTTC. It translates to CASSLGTSGCLAYEQYF.

This clonotype was observed a handful of times. V gene TRBV5-1 combines with J gene TRBJ1-2; D perhaps matches TRBD1 (6 bases). CDR3 size: 13 residues. Germline V lookup: CDR1 SGHRS, CDR2 YFSETQ. V was clipped by 0 bases and J by 6 bases, with 9 bases between them. In DNA form, the CDR3 reads TGCGCCAGCAGCTTGGGGGGGGGCGATGGCTACACCTTC. This translates into CASSLGGGDGYTF.

The chain joins TRBV5-5 to TRBJ2-4; the D call may be TRBD1 or TRBD2 (6 bases each). CDR1 is SGHKS and CDR2 is YYEKEE in the germline V gene (reference sequence). V was clipped by 4 bases and J by 2 bases, with 16 bases between them. This CDR3 contains 16 residues. CDR3 sequence (DNA): TGTGCCAGCAGCATCCCGAGGGGGGATACCAAAAACATTCAGTACTTC. Translated: CASSIPRGDTKNIQYF.

The CDR3 coding sequence is TGTGCCAGCAGCCTCGTAAGGGGAAACACTGAAGCTTTCTTT. Its translation: CASSLVRGNTEAFF. The V gene is TRBV7-9, the J gene TRBJ1-1, with D possibly matching TRBD1 (5 bases). The length of the CDR3 is 14 residues. Trimming pared 5 bases from V and 2 bases from J, leaving 12 bases between. Germline CDR1 and CDR2: SEHNR and FQNEAQ (reference sequence).

This clonotype was seen a few times. The chain carries TRBV11-2 and TRBJ2-1; a weak D match, TRBD2 (5 bases). The V gene lost 0 bases and the J gene lost 7 bases, with 16 bases spanning the gap. The CDR3 has 16 amino acids. In germline, CDR1 is SGHAT, CDR2 FQNNGV. The CDR3: CASSLDRRMSGNEQFF. The DNA for the CDR3 is TGTGCCAGCAGCTTAGATAGGAGGATGAGCGGTAATGAGCAGTTCTTC.

The genes are TRBV4-3 and TRBJ1-2; D gene ambiguous. Germline CDR1 LGHNA, CDR2 YSLEER. V was trimmed by 1 base and J by 0 bases, leaving 15 bases between them. The CDR3 contains 17 residues. This CDR3 reads CASSQVAEPMANYGYTF. DNA for the CDR3: TGCGCCAGCAGCCAAGTGGCAGAGCCGATGGCTAACTATGGCTACACCTTC.

This clonotype appeared a few times. This chain uses TRBV29-1 with TRBJ2-7; D unresolved. Germline V lookup: CDR1 SQVTM, CDR2 ANQGSEA. V shed 4 bases and J shed 5 bases, with 9 bases lying between them. The CDR3 length is 11 residues. The CDR3 region has the DNA TGCAGCGTTGGTCGGTTCGACGAGCAGTACTTC. As protein: CSVGRFDEQYF.

V usage is TRBV29-1 and J usage is TRBJ2-7, with unresolved D. CDR1 is SQVTM, CDR2 ANQGSEA, per germline. This CDR3 region has 13 residues. The V end was cut by 4 bases, the J end by 1 base, with 11 bases between. As DNA, the CDR3 is TGCAGCGTTGCGCAGATTTCTTCCTACGAGCAGTACTTC. Translated: CSVAQISSYEQYF.

There are a few counts of this clonotype. The genes are TRBV27 and TRBJ2-4; possibly TRBD1 for D (6 bases). Trimming took off 4 bases at V and 8 bases at J, with 12 bases between the two ends. The germline gives CDR1 MNHEY, CDR2 SMNVEV (reference sequence). The CDR3 loop spans 13 amino acids. This CDR3 reads CASSYRQADIQYF. Written as DNA, the CDR3 is TGTGCCAGCAGTTACCGACAGGCGGACATTCAGTACTTC.

Of note for this clonotype: A single base separates this from a much larger clone, so it may be a read error. The chain combines TRBV29-1 with TRBJ2-5; TRBD1 matches at 7 bases. V was pared by 7 bases and J by 5 bases, with 4 bases of the junction left unmatched. The CDR3 is made up of 11 amino acids. Germline-derived CDR1 and CDR2 are SQVTM and ANQGSEA. The CDR3 bases are TGCAGCGAGACAGGGAGCGAGACCCAGTACTTC. Translated, it gives CSETGSETQYF.

In this sample, this clonotype turned up a few times. This chain's CDR3 is CASSLGTPSDSYEQYF. The CDR3 DNA reads as TGTGCCAGCAGCTTAGGAACGCCTAGCGACTCCTACGAGCAGTACTTC. This rearrangement joins TRBV7-2 to TRBJ2-7; D perhaps matches TRBD2 (6 bases). The CDR3 contains 16 residues. The V end was cut by 1 base, the J end by 0 bases, with 13 bases between. Germline CDR1 reads SGHTA; CDR2 reads FQGNSA.

In its sample, this clonotype was seen a few times. The chain is built from TRBV4-2 and TRBJ2-7; unclear D gene. V was pared by 2 bases and J by 5 bases, with 16 bases between. The CDR3 is made up of 15 amino acids. Germline V CDR1 and CDR2: LGHNA, YNFKEQ. The CDR3 DNA reads TGTGCCAGCAGCCAATTCCGCTCATCGACGGACGAGCAGTACTTC. Its protein is CASSQFRSSTDEQYF.

The count of this clonotype is one. The V call is TRBV5-6, the J call TRBJ1-6; D not resolved. Per germline, CDR1 SGHDT and CDR2 YYEEEE. This CDR3 has 15 amino acids. The V and J ends lost 2 bases and 9 bases respectively, with 15 bases between them. The CDR3 DNA follows: TGTGCCAGCAGCTTAGGAGTCCCTGGTGGTTCACCCCTCCACTTT. As protein: CASSLGVPGGSPLHF.

The genes are TRBV5-1 and TRBJ1-1, with TRBD1 identical over 9 bases. This CDR3 contains 15 residues. Germline assignment: CDR1 SGHRS and CDR2 YFSETQ. V lost 0 bases to trimming and J lost 5 bases; unmatched junction nucleotides: 5. CDR3 sequence reads: CASSLGQGVGTEAFF. The CDR3 nucleotides read TGCGCCAGCAGCTTGGGACAGGGGGTCGGGACTGAAGCTTTCTTT.

The rearrangement joins TRBV7-2 to TRBJ2-7; 7 bases match TRBD2. Unmatched junction bases numbered 9, after V lost 4 bases and J lost 3 bases. Germline V CDR1 and CDR2: SGHTA, FQGNSA. The CDR3 covers 15 residues. CDR3: CASSSLSGHGYEQYF. The CDR3 nucleotides read TGTGCCAGCAGCTCGCTTAGCGGGCATGGCTACGAGCAGTACTTC. Combining the CDR3 with reference TRBV7-2 and TRBJ2-7 gives the whole variable domain GAGVSQSPSNKVTEKGKDVELRCDPISGHTALYWYRQSLGQGLEFLIYFQGNSAPDKSGLPSDRFSAERTGGSVSTLTIQRTQQEDSAVYLCASSSLSGHGYEQYFGPGTRLTVT.